This paragraph reports one T cell receptor (beta chain). The antigen this receptor binds is unknown. The sample holds no much larger clone one base away, and base qualities are not on file. Library method: the immunoSEQ multiplex PCR assay. The table comes from immuneACCESS by way of TCRdb, which keeps in-frame sequences with V and J called. Part of the clones is missing from these tables; in studies checked, under half for an unresolved V gene and the rest for unknown reasons. For this sample there are about 15,000 clones; roughly 60% appear just once. Approximately 15% of the sample lies in the top ten. This record belongs to a study of CD4+ T cells in melanoma (dated by TCRdb to 2022 to 2024). General notes on the study: Neoantigen-specific CD4+ T cells in human melanoma were investigated in the study. Paper-wide results and their limitations: Diverse differentiation states were reported to be shown by neoantigen-specific CD4+ T cells in melanoma. Neoantigen-specific CD4+ T cells were reported to be correlated with the function of CD8+ T cells, macrophages and B cells.

Patients with melanoma were used as donors. The CDR3 covers 14 residues, taking in both the cysteine and the phenylalanine. Just the 42-base CDR3 DNA is kept, in frame starting at base 1. Taken from the germline V gene, the CDR1 and CDR2 loops are MNHNS and SASEGT. Trimming costs V 5 bases and J 1 base, and their ends lie 11 bases apart. Sequencing was done on a sample of cells from a culture (not recorded whether cultured in vitro). This receptor chain uses TRBV6-1 and TRBJ1-1, with no reliable assignment of the D segment. The sequence came from a human donor with melanoma. The nucleotides are TGTGCCAGCAGTATCCTGTCGGCGAACACTGAAGCTTTCTTT. This codes for CASSILSANTEAFF.